Sequencing of this TCR beta chain was carried out in a study of T-cell memory formation after mild COVID-19. Overall study context: TCR clusters were mostly donor specific. General observations from the study: Nothing showed for sure that second-wave clones peaking on day 37 were SARS-CoV-2 specific.

It was 5'RACE with constant-segment primers that produced the TCR alpha and TCR beta cDNA libraries, which carried sample barcodes and UMIs. Each CDR3 protein is one row after TCRdb ran MiXCR on the 5' RACE reads. The sample contains some 70,000 distinct CDR3 sequences, around 15% of which appear only once. This clonotype was recorded a few times. The antigen remains unidentified. This sequence originates from an adult woman who had mild COVID-19 (a few samples of this study predate the infection). Cell type and time point are not known. Sequencing was carried out using PBMCs or a T cell subset sorted from them (not recorded which).

The CDR3 sequence is CSARGLRQVNTEAFF. The CDR3, as DNA: TGCAGTGCTAGAGGGCTCCGACAGGTGAACACTGAAGCTTTCTTT. This chain joins TRBV20-1 and TRBJ1-1, with D possibly matching TRBD1 (6 bases). Trimming took off 1 base at V and 0 bases at J, with 12 bases between the two ends. Looked up from germline, CDR1 is DFQATT and CDR2 is SNEGSKA (reference sequence). The CDR3 sequence is 15 residues long.